This T cell receptor beta chain is from a study of CD8 T cells in Susac syndrome. When the RNA was reverse transcribed, random hexamers were used with an input of roughly 0.45 to 1 ug. TCRdb ran MiXCR on the immunoSEQ multiplex PCR reads and lists one entry per CDR3 protein. Found here are 400,000 or so distinct CDR3 sequences, approximately 89% of them singletons; the top ten hold under 0.15%. CDR1 is LNHDA and CDR2 is SQIVND in the germline V gene (reference sequence). The CDR3 covers 13 residues. V lost 5 bases to trimming and J lost 5 bases, with 11 bases between them. Sequencing was carried out using CD8+ T cells from PBMCs. This sequence was found in a human donor with multiple sclerosis. This chain links TRBV19 with TRBJ2-3; D is possibly TRBD2 (5 bases). The CDR3 sequence: CASSWVSGDTQYF. CDR3 sequence (DNA): TGTGCCAGTAGTTGGGTCAGCGGAGATACGCAGTATTTT.